Listed below are T cell receptor beta chains from one sample, sequenced in a study of PD-1 blockade in mismatch repair-deficient tumors. Generated by immunoSEQ multiplex PCR, the TCRdb table keeps only in-frame clones and is missing some. This sample carries about 120,000 clones, around 80% of them seen once, and the ten largest clones take roughly 4.5%. The sample was peripheral blood, taken 60 weeks after starting pembrolizumab. These receptors were taken from an adult with mismatch repair-deficient cancer. The CDR3 runs from the conserved cysteine through the conserved F or W. The D gene is left open where the match is weak. Clone size, where shown, is once, few, many, or a class for clones that have expanded.

J,V,size,D,CDR3,DNA
TRBJ2-5,TRBV7-2,few,TRBD2,CASRLAGGPETQYF,TGTGCCAGTAGACTAGCGGGAGGGCCGGAGACCCAGTACTTC
TRBJ1-1,TRBV20-1,few,-,CSAQWVPEAFF,TGCAGTGCCCAGTGGGTACCTGAAGCTTTCTTT
TRBJ2-5,TRBV11-2,-,-,CASSSSLDRETQYF,TGTGCCAGCAGCTCTAGCTTGGATCGAGAGACCCAGTACTTC
TRBJ2-6,TRBV6-5,-,-,CASSYSSSGANVLTF,TGTGCCAGCAGTTACTCGTCCTCGGGGGCCAACGTCCTGACTTTC
TRBJ2-6,TRBV19,-,TRBD1,CASSSTGFLSGANVLTF,TGTGCCAGTAGCTCGACAGGGTTCCTCTCTGGGGCCAACGTCCTGACTTTC
TRBJ2-2,TRBV30,once,-,CAWSNGGNTGELFF,TGTGCCTGGAGTAACGGGGGGAACACCGGGGAGCTGTTTTTT
TRBJ1-2,TRBV19,-,-,CASSIEGGYGYTF,TGTGCCAGTAGTATAGAGGGGGGCTATGGCTACACCTTC
TRBJ2-3,TRBV27,-,TRBD2,CASSPRLAGATDTQYF,TGTGCCAGCAGTCCTAGACTAGCGGGCGCCACAGATACGCAGTATTTT
TRBJ2-3,TRBV7-2,-,-,CASSSGVGRTDTQYF,TGTGCCAGCAGCTCGGGGGTTGGAAGGACAGATACGCAGTATTTT
TRBJ2-7,TRBV4-1,-,-,CASSHTLDYEQYF,TGCGCCAGCAGCCACACTCTAGACTACGAGCAGTACTTC
TRBJ1-1,TRBV7-6,-,-,CAGDSGAFF,TGTGCCGGCGACAGTGGGGCTTTCTTT
TRBJ2-2,TRBV2,few,-,CASRQESTGELFF,TGTGCCAGCAGGCAGGAGAGTACCGGGGAGCTGTTTTTT
TRBJ2-7,TRBV7-9,-,TRBD2,CASSPPGLAGGNEQYF,TGTGCCAGCAGCCCACCGGGACTAGCGGGAGGAAACGAGCAGTACTTC
TRBJ1-2,TRBV10-2,-,-,CASSQGGKHYGYTF,TGCGCCAGCAGTCAAGGGGGGAAACACTATGGCTACACCTTC
TRBJ1-4,TRBV19,-,-,CASSIAGATNEKLFF,TGTGCCAGTAGTATTGCAGGCGCAACTAATGAAAAACTGTTTTTT
TRBJ2-3,TRBV7-6,-,-,CASSSQVPGTYTDTQYF,TGTGCCAGCAGCTCCCAGGTCCCCGGGACTTACACAGATACGCAGTATTTT
TRBJ2-1,TRBV11-1,once,-,CASSLVLRVGGDEQFF,TGTGCCAGCAGCTTAGTCCTCCGCGTCGGGGGCGATGAGCAGTTCTTC
TRBJ1-2,TRBV11-2,-,-,CASSPTPTADYGYTF,TGTGCCAGCAGCCCCACGCCCACAGCGGACTATGGCTACACCTTC
TRBJ1-2,TRBV2,few,TRBD1,CASSEALGTAYGYTF,TGTGCCAGCAGTGAAGCGCTTGGGACAGCTTATGGCTACACCTTC
TRBJ1-1,TRBV10-3,-,-,CAISATNTEAFF,TGTGCCATCAGTGCTACGAACACTGAAGCTTTCTTT
TRBJ1-1,TRBV28,-,-,CASSFGGAGYSEAFF,TGTGCCAGCAGTTTTGGAGGGGCTGGGTACTCTGAAGCTTTCTTT
TRBJ2-3,TRBV19,-,-,CASSTRPLGTDTQYF,TGTGCCAGTAGTACCAGACCTCTGGGCACAGATACGCAGTATTTT
TRBJ1-1,TRBV6-4,-,-,CASSEGTGTEAFF,TGTGCCAGCAGTGAAGGGACGGGCACTGAAGCTTTCTTT
TRBJ1-3,TRBV12-5,-,-,CASGFELRVGNTIYF,TGTGCTAGTGGTTTTGAGTTGAGGGTTGGAAACACCATATATTTT
TRBJ2-1,TRBV5-1,-,-,CASSIDRYNEQFF,TGCGCCAGCAGCATTGACAGGTACAATGAGCAGTTCTTC
TRBJ1-1,TRBV11-1,-,-,CASSAREGGTEAFF,TGTGCCAGCAGCGCGCGTGAAGGGGGTACTGAAGCTTTCTTT
TRBJ2-7,TRBV19,-,TRBD1,CASSIGDSSYEQYF,TGTGCCAGTAGTATAGGGGACAGCTCCTACGAGCAGTACTTC
TRBJ2-7,TRBV4-1,once,-,CASSQVRFYEQYF,TGCGCCAGCAGCCAAGTGCGGTTTTACGAGCAGTACTTC
TRBJ2-1,TRBV27,-,-,CASIGEGPNEQFF,TGTGCCAGCATCGGTGAGGGCCCCAATGAGCAGTTCTTC
TRBJ2-1,TRBV7-8,-,-,CASSQYAGSYNEQFF,TGTGCCAGCAGCCAGTATGCGGGCTCCTACAATGAGCAGTTCTTC
TRBJ2-7,TRBV5-1,-,-,CASSLGQTPYEQYF,TGCGCCAGCAGCTTGGGCCAGACTCCCTACGAGCAGTACTTC
TRBJ2-3,TRBV7-3,-,TRBD2,CASSSRGLAGVADTQYF,TGTGCCAGCAGCTCCAGAGGACTAGCGGGAGTTGCAGATACGCAGTATTTT
TRBJ2-7,TRBV6-6,-,-,CASVQTASSYEQYF,TGTGCCAGCGTCCAGACAGCGAGCTCCTACGAGCAGTACTTC
TRBJ2-1,TRBV11-2,-,-,CASVQLSQGIYNEQFF,TGTGCCAGCGTTCAGCTGTCCCAGGGGATCTACAATGAGCAGTTCTTC
TRBJ2-5,TRBV5-1,-,-,CASSFKRWETQYF,TGCGCCAGCAGCTTTAAGAGATGGGAGACCCAGTACTTC
TRBJ1-2,TRBV14,-,-,CASSHAGITGPTF,TGTGCCAGCAGCCATGCCGGGATTACCGGGCCCACCTTC
TRBJ2-1,TRBV19,-,-,CASSIFSPIFSYNEQFF,TGTGCCAGTAGTATATTTTCTCCAATTTTCTCCTACAATGAGCAGTTCTTC
TRBJ1-1,TRBV27,-,TRBD1,CASSPRQGATEAFF,TGTGCCAGCAGTCCCCGACAGGGAGCCACTGAAGCTTTCTTT
TRBJ1-5,TRBV18,once,-,CASSPSGSNQPQHF,TGTGCCAGCTCACCCTCAGGGAGCAATCAGCCCCAGCATTTT
TRBJ2-7,TRBV19,few,TRBD1,CASSIGGQGPYEQYF,TGTGCCAGTAGTATAGGGGGACAGGGACCCTACGAGCAGTACTTC
TRBJ2-7,TRBV7-9,-,TRBD2,CASGTYSGRVSYEQYF,TGTGCCAGCGGAACCTATAGCGGGAGAGTCTCCTACGAGCAGTACTTC
TRBJ1-2,TRBV6-1,few,-,CASSDRGSGYGYTF,TGTGCCAGCAGTGACAGGGGATCGGGCTATGGCTACACCTTC
TRBJ2-7,TRBV7-9,-,TRBD1,CASSRNRGLNEQYF,TGTGCCAGCAGCCGAAACAGGGGGCTCAACGAGCAGTACTTC
TRBJ2-4,TRBV19,-,TRBD1,CASSIGRQGSTRIIAKNIQYF,TGTGCCAGTAGTATAGGTAGACAGGGGTCGACCAGAATTATAGCCAAAAACATTCAGTACTTC